The 7 T cell receptor beta chains given below trace back to one sample, sequenced in a study of T-cell reconstitution after alpha-beta-depleted transplantation in children. A TCRbeta library incorporating unique molecular identifiers was prepared. Via MiXCR, TCRdb re-called the PCR reads, giving one row per CDR3 protein. The profile shows 500,000 to 600,000 distinct CDR3 sequences, about 16% of them singletons. Sequencing used PBMCs from the stem cell graft donor, obtained from the stem cell graft. These receptors originate from a human donor who donated a stem cell graft to a child with acute lymphoblastic leukemia.

The CDR3 reads CASSVVGGNEKLFF. The CDR3 DNA reads TGTGCCAGCAGCGTAGTTGGGGGGAATGAAAAACTGTTTTTT. V is TRBV9 and J is TRBJ1-4; tentative D call: TRBD1 (5 bases). Trimming took off 0 bases at V and 5 bases at J, with 8 bases between the two ends. Germline CDR1 SGDLS, CDR2 YYNGEE. CDR3 length: 14 amino acids.

The V gene is TRBV5-1, the J gene TRBJ2-2, with 9 bases identical to TRBD2. CDR1 and CDR2 (germline): SGHRS, YFSETQ. The CDR3 has 16 residues. V lost 1 base to trimming and J lost 2 bases; unmatched junction nucleotides: 3. Written as DNA, the CDR3 is TGCGCCAGCAGCTTGTACCTAGCGGGAAACACCGGGGAGCTGTTTTTT. Translation: CASSLYLAGNTGELFF.

This clonotype turned up a few times. This chain joins TRBV12-3 or TRBV12-4 and TRBJ1-4, with D possibly TRBD1 on 5 matching bases. The length of the CDR3 is 12 residues. The ends were cut back, 5 bases at V and 10 bases at J, with 11 bases in the middle. CDR3 in amino acids: CASSPGTRKLFF. CDR3 coding DNA: TGTGCCAGCAGTCCCGGGACTCGAAAACTGTTTTTT.

This clonotype was seen a handful of times. The chain uses TRBV12-3 or TRBV12-4 and TRBJ1-1; perhaps TRBD1 as D (5 bases). The CDR3 is 17 residues long. Trimming cost V 3 bases and J 5 bases, with 22 bases left between them. CDR3 in DNA: TGTGCCAGCAGTTTCTTTCGGGGGAAGGGTCGTTTAACTGAAGCTTTCTTT. Translating gives CASSFFRGKGRLTEAFF.

The chain employs TRBV20-1 and TRBJ2-3; 9 bases align to TRBD2. The trim removed 5 bases at V and 6 bases at J, leaving 21 bases unmatched. Germline CDR1 is DFQATT and CDR2 is SNEGSKA (reference sequence). The CDR3 totals 18 residues. The CDR3 DNA sequence: TGCAGTGCTCCCGGGACTAGCCGATCCCTTCTTCAGTGGGATACGCAGTATTTT. Amino acids: CSAPGTSRSLLQWDTQYF.

The gene calls are TRBV6-1 and TRBJ2-3; the match to TRBD1 covers 8 bases. CDR1 is MNHNS, CDR2 SASEGT, per germline. V gave up 6 bases and J gave up 2 bases; unmatched junction bases: 7. The CDR3 extends over 15 amino acids. The CDR3 protein is CASSHDRGYTDTQYF. DNA for the CDR3: TGTGCCAGCAGCCACGACAGGGGTTACACAGATACGCAGTATTTT.

This clonotype was counted between two and nine times. V gene TRBV5-1 combines with J gene TRBJ2-7; D may match TRBD1 or TRBD2 (5 bases each). CDR3 size: 13 residues. Between the trimmed V and J ends, which lost 2 bases and 3 bases, there was a span of 9 bases. Germline CDR1 and CDR2: SGHRS and YFSETQ. The CDR3 bases are TGCGCCAGCAGCTTCTGGGACGTCTACGAGCAGTACTTC. Protein sequence: CASSFWDVYEQYF.